These T cell receptor beta chains were read from a single sample in a study of cytomegalovirus exposure and HLA in healthy donors. Profiled with immunoSEQ multiplex PCR; TCRdb holds only in-frame clones, not every one. The sample shows tens of thousands of clones, roughly two thirds of them seen only once. Input material: PBMCs. The receptors originated from a middle-aged man in good health and CMV-seropositive. Both conserved end residues are part of each CDR3.

V: TRBV6-1
J: TRBJ1-2
CDR3: CASSEGQVYGYTF

V: TRBV30
J: TRBJ2-7
CDR3: CAWTYPSSYEQYF

V: TRBV7-2
J: TRBJ1-5
CDR3: CASSPWTDSNQPQHF

V: TRBV4-2
J: TRBJ1-5
CDR3: CASSQEDRVEEPQHF

V: TRBV15
J: TRBJ2-4
CDR3: CATSRGGTGGDIQYF

V: TRBV19
J: TRBJ1-1
CDR3: CASSTQGVRTEAFF

V: TRBV5-1
J: TRBJ2-3
CDR3: CASSLTGQGTDTQYF

V: TRBV30
J: TRBJ2-7
CDR3: CAWTGDGYEQYF

V: TRBV27
J: TRBJ1-5
CDR3: CASTSTGGGQPQHF

V: TRBV27
J: TRBJ2-1
CDR3: CASTSGRGGSYNEQFF

V: TRBV28
J: TRBJ1-5
CDR3: CASSSTVSNQPQHF

V: TRBV7-3
J: TRBJ2-1
CDR3: CASSPIAGSYNEQFF

V: TRBV7-9
J: TRBJ2-3
CDR3: CASSRPGLAGGDTQYF

V: TRBV5-4
J: TRBJ2-1
CDR3: CASSTGTGLLATDEQFF

V: TRBV19
J: TRBJ1-2
CDR3: CASSLTGNYGYTF